This is a list of T cell receptor beta chains from one sample in a study of cytotoxic CD8 clonotypes in ibrutinib-treated CLL. Clones were read by immunoSEQ multiplex PCR, and TCRdb kept only the in-frame ones, dropping some. The repertoire includes approximately 160,000 clones, roughly 90% of them detected once, and 3% to 3.5% sits in the top ten. The material was PBMCs, obtained at disease progression, from a patient treated with ibrutinib. All receptors derive from a human donor with chronic lymphocytic leukemia. Each CDR3 is given with its conserved first and last residue. The D gene is left open where the match is weak. For some rows the clone size is stated as once, few or many, or as a class when expanded; others skip it.

J gene,V gene,D gene,clone size,CDR3 length,CDR3 DNA,CDR3 protein
TRBJ2-1,TRBV19,TRBD2,.,15,TGTGCCAGCCGAAGGGACCCCGGGAGGTGGAATGAGCAGTTCTTC,CASRRDPGRWNEQFF
TRBJ2-3,TRBV25-1,.,once,16,TGTGCCAGCAGTGAATGGAAAAACCCCAGCACAGATACGCAGTATTTT,CASSEWKNPSTDTQYF
TRBJ2-7,TRBV19,.,.,13,TGTGCCAGTAGCCTCCGGATGGCCTACGAGCAGTACTTC,CASSLRMAYEQYF
TRBJ2-1,TRBV19,TRBD2,.,17,TGTGCCAGTAGTATCCCAGCGGGAGGCAGCTCCTACAATGAGCAGTTCTTC,CASSIPAGGSSYNEQFF
TRBJ1-2,TRBV2,.,.,15,TGTGCCAGCAGGAGCAGATACTCAGCAGGGCGTGGCTACACCTTC,CASRSRYSAGRGYTF
TRBJ1-3,TRBV18,.,once,15,TGTGCCAGCACAGCAGACCGCGCCTCTGGAAACACCATATATTTT,CASTADRASGNTIYF
TRBJ2-3,TRBV7-2,TRBD2,.,17,TGTGCCAGCAGCTTACAGATTAGCGGGGTTAGCACAGATACGCAGTATTTT,CASSLQISGVSTDTQYF
TRBJ2-5,TRBV11-2,TRBD1,.,16,TGTGCCAGCAGCCCCGGGACAGTGAGATCCCAAGAGACCCAGTACTTC,CASSPGTVRSQETQYF
TRBJ1-2,TRBV25-1,TRBD1,few,14,TGTGCCAGCAGTGCAAGGGGGCGGGACTATGGCTACACCTTC,CASSARGRDYGYTF
TRBJ2-3,TRBV9,TRBD2,.,16,TGTGCCAGCAGCCCCTTAGCGGGAGGGAGCACAGATACGCAGTATTTT,CASSPLAGGSTDTQYF
TRBJ2-1,TRBV19,.,.,13,TGTGCCAGTAGTATAGACGGGTACAATGAGCAGTTCTTC,CASSIDGYNEQFF
TRBJ2-7,TRBV18,TRBD2,.,14,TGTGCCAGCTCATTGCGGGAGGGGGCCTACAAGCAGTACTTC,CASSLREGAYKQYF
TRBJ2-7,TRBV6-5,.,.,12,TGTGCCAGCAGTTCCCCGGCCCTCGAGCAGTACTTC,CASSSPALEQYF
TRBJ2-3,TRBV29-1,.,.,12,TGCAGCGTTGTAGGGGCGAGAGATACGCAGTATTTT,CSVVGARDTQYF
TRBJ1-1,TRBV7-9,.,.,11,TGTGCCAGCAGCCGCGGCACTGAAGCTTTCTTT,CASSRGTEAFF
TRBJ2-5,TRBV6-6,.,.,14,TGTGCCAGCAGTTACTCGAGGACTCAAGAGACCCAGTACTTC,CASSYSRTQETQYF
TRBJ2-5,TRBV6-1,TRBD2,.,17,TGTGCCAGCAGTGATCGACGTGGACTAGCGGGTCGGGAGACCCAGTACTTC,CASSDRRGLAGRETQYF
TRBJ2-7,TRBV28,.,.,15,TGTGCCAGCAGCCTCACGAGGGGTAGTTCCTACGAGCAGTACTTC,CASSLTRGSSYEQYF
TRBJ1-1,TRBV27,.,.,14,TGTGCCAGCAGGTACGGGACACCGAACACTGAAGCTTTCTTT,CASRYGTPNTEAFF
TRBJ2-1,TRBV11-3,TRBD2,.,14,TGCGCCAGCAGCCACAGGACTAGCGGCAATGAGCAGTTCTTC,CASSHRTSGNEQFF
TRBJ2-7,TRBV15,.,.,14,TGTGCCACCAGCAGAGTGGGCCAAATTCGCGAGCAGTACTTC,CATSRVGQIREQYF
TRBJ2-1,TRBV7-9,TRBD1,.,17,TGTGCCAGCAGCCACCCGAGTAGAGGGGGCTCGAGCAATGAGCAGTTCTTC,CASSHPSRGGSSNEQFF